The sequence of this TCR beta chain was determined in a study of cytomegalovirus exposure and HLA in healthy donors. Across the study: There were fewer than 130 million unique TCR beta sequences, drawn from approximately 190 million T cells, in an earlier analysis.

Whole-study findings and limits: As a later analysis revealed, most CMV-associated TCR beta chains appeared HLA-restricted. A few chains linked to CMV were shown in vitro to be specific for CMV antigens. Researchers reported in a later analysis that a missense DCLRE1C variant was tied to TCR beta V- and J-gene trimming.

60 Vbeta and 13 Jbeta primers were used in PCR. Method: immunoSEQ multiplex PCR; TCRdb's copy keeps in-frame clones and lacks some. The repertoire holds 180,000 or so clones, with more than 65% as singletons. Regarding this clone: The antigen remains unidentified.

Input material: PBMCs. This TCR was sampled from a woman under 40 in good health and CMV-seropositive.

In DNA, the CDR3 is TGTGCCAGCAGTCCCCACAGGGGAAGTGGCTACACCTTC. This codes for CASSPHRGSGYTF. V is TRBV28 and J is TRBJ1-2, with 7 bases identical to TRBD1. Trimming cost V 5 bases and J 7 bases; bases outside gene matches: 7. The CDR3 covers 13 residues. CDR1 and CDR2 from the germline V gene are MDHEN and SYDVKM.